The source of this TCR beta chain is a study of identical twins. Study outcomes and limitations: The models gave estimates that fell short of the out-of-frame TCR alpha sharing seen in monozygotic twins.

This clonotype was seen a handful of times. Its antigen is unidentified. V was pared by 4 bases and J by 4 bases, with 16 bases between. Germline assignment: CDR1 SGHRS and CDR2 YFSETQ. The CDR3 is made up of 15 amino acids. A single record per CDR3 protein comes from TCRdb applying MiXCR to the 5' RACE reads. Found here are approximately 500,000 distinct CDR3 sequences, 12% to 15% of them singletons; the top ten hold 0.44%. A further study also used this sample, focusing on yellow fever vaccine responses in identical twins.

Source material: CD4+ T cells sorted from blood. V is TRBV5-1 and J is TRBJ2-3, with a weak D call TRBD1 (6 bases). The TCR sequence derives from a woman aged 18-35 years in good health. The CDR3 region is CASSPLQGGADTQYF. The DNA for the CDR3 is TGCGCCAGCAGCCCACTACAGGGTGGGGCAGATACGCAGTATTTT.